This entry lists 29 T cell receptor beta chains sequenced from one sample in a study of shared clonotypes between healthy human individuals. The assay was immunoSEQ multiplex PCR, and TCRdb's table has in-frame clones only and misses some. Among approximately 710,000 clones listed, roughly 88% were seen once. Sample: memory CD8+ T cells from PBMCs. Subset given: CD45RO+ cells pooled with CCR7-negative TemRA cells. These TCRs come from a man in his late teens or twenties in good health. Some clones in this sample may be carry-over from other donors' samples.

The chain uses TRBV27 and TRBJ2-7; tentatively, D is TRBD1 (5 bases). V lost 7 bases and J 2 bases, leaving 18 bases between the germline ends. Germline V CDR1 and CDR2: MNHEY, SMNVEV (reference sequence). The CDR3 consists of 15 residues. The chain's CDR3 is CASIKPRADPYEQYF. CDR3 sequence (DNA): TGTGCCAGCATCAAACCCAGGGCGGATCCCTACGAGCAGTACTTC.

The chain combines TRBV6-1 with TRBJ2-7, with TRBD1 identical over 9 bases. The CDR3 contains 15 residues. Germline V gene lookup returns CDR1 MNHNS and CDR2 SASEGT. V was clipped by 1 base and J by 0 bases; unmatched bases: 1. The CDR3 nucleotides read TGTGCCAGCAGTGAAGTGGACAGGGGCTCCTACGAGCAGTACTTC. Protein sequence: CASSEVDRGSYEQYF.

The V call is TRBV6-6, the J call TRBJ2-2; D perhaps matches TRBD2 (5 bases). CDR1 is MNHNY, CDR2 SVGAGI, per germline (reference sequence). Trimming removed 1 base at V and 3 bases at J, with 6 bases between. The CDR3 sequence is 14 residues long. The CDR3 DNA is TGTGCCAGCAGTTACTGGGAGTACACCGGGGAGCTGTTTTTT. Protein product: CASSYWEYTGELFF.

The chain links TRBV4-1 to TRBJ2-1; 11 bases are shared with TRBD2. Per the germline V gene, CDR1 is MGHRA and CDR2 is YSYEKL. The CDR3 has 16 amino acids. V was pared by 4 bases and J by 7 bases, with 9 bases of the junction left unmatched. Written as DNA, the CDR3 is TGCGCCAGCAGCCCTGCCCTAGCGGGAGGCTTTAATGAGCAGTTCTTC. Its protein is CASSPALAGGFNEQFF.

The chain is built from TRBV29-1 and TRBJ1-5, with a weak D call TRBD1 (5 bases). CDR1 and CDR2 (germline): SQVTM, ANQGSEA. The V and J ends lost 4 bases and 0 bases respectively, with 10 bases between them. This CDR3 has 14 residues. CDR3 loop: CSVATGISNQPQHF. The CDR3 DNA reads as TGCAGCGTTGCTACAGGAATTAGCAATCAGCCCCAGCATTTT.

This chain links TRBV7-2 with TRBJ1-1; weak D call: TRBD1 (5 bases). CDR3 length: 14 residues. Per germline, CDR1 SGHTA and CDR2 FQGNSA. Trimming removed 2 bases at V and 6 bases at J, with 13 bases between. The CDR3 region has the DNA TGTGCCAGCAGCTTAAGGAGACAGTTCCCTGAAGCTTTCTTT. This encodes CASSLRRQFPEAFF.

The rearrangement joins TRBV6-4 to TRBJ2-1; TRBD1 is a possible D gene (5 bases). CDR1 and CDR2 from the germline V gene are MRHNA and SNTAGT. Trimming stripped 9 bases from V and 4 bases from J, with 10 bases between. There are 12 residues in the CDR3. The CDR3: CASSSGYNEQFF. The CDR3 coding sequence is TGTGCCAGTTCGTCAGGGTACAATGAGCAGTTCTTC.

The chain couples TRBV27 to TRBJ2-7; D remains unclear. Germline values: CDR1 MNHEY, CDR2 SMNVEV (reference sequence). The CDR3 runs to 15 residues. V was trimmed by 2 bases and J by 2 bases, leaving 13 bases between them. The CDR3 DNA is TGTGCCAGCAGTTTAAGGTCAGATGGCGCCTACGAGCAGTACTTC. It is translated as CASSLRSDGAYEQYF.

The chain is built from TRBV7-9 and TRBJ1-2, with no clear D. This CDR3 region has 14 residues. CDR1 and CDR2 (germline): SEHNR, FQNEAQ (reference sequence). V was clipped by 5 bases and J by 0 bases, with 10 bases between them. The CDR3 coding sequence is TGTGCCAGCAGCCCGGCGCCGACTAACTATGGCTACACCTTC. Translating gives CASSPAPTNYGYTF.

CDR3 in DNA: TGTGCCAGCAGTGAAGGGAGCTCCTACGAGCAGTACTTC. This sequence encodes CASSEGSSYEQYF. The chain couples TRBV6-1 to TRBJ2-5; D unclear. The DNA end favors TRBJ2-7, so the J call may be wrong. This CDR3 region has 13 residues. Germline CDR1 reads MNHNS; CDR2 reads SASEGT.

The rearrangement links TRBV11-2 to TRBJ1-1; perhaps TRBD1 as D (5 bases). Germline V gene data show CDR1 as SGHAT and CDR2 as FQNNGV. V was trimmed by 5 bases and J by 2 bases, leaving 15 bases between them. This CDR3 is 15 amino acids long. Written as DNA, the CDR3 is TGTGCCAGCAGCGGGGGGACGGTGGGTAACACTGAAGCTTTCTTT. This gives the protein CASSGGTVGNTEAFF.

This chain joins TRBV27 and TRBJ2-2; D gene unclear. This CDR3 has 16 residues. V lost 2 bases and J 2 bases, leaving 12 bases between the germline ends. Germline-derived CDR1 and CDR2 are MNHEY and SMNVEV (reference sequence). The CDR3 DNA follows: TGTGCCAGCAGTTTAGCTGAGATGGTAAACACCGGGGAGCTGTTTTTT. Translating gives CASSLAEMVNTGELFF.

The chain combines TRBV27 with TRBJ1-4, with D perhaps TRBD1 (5 bases). The CDR3 extends over 17 amino acids. The germline gives CDR1 MNHEY, CDR2 SMNVEV (reference sequence). The V end was cut by 0 bases, the J end by 0 bases, with 11 bases between. The CDR3 coding sequence is TGTGCCAGCAGTTTATCGGGTATCAGGGCAACTAATGAAAAACTGTTTTTT. It translates to CASSLSGIRATNEKLFF.

This chain joins TRBV7-9 and TRBJ2-1; TRBD2 matches 11 bases. CDR3 length equals 19 residues. Looked up from germline, CDR1 is SEHNR and CDR2 is FQNEAQ (reference sequence). The V gene end was trimmed by 3 bases and the J gene end by 2 bases; junction bases not matched to a gene: 12. The DNA of the CDR3 is TGTGCCAGCAGCTTGATGGCTAGCGGGAGGCCTAGGGCCTACAATGAGCAGTTCTTC. Its translation: CASSLMASGRPRAYNEQFF. Combining the CDR3 with reference TRBV7-9 and TRBJ2-1 gives the whole variable domain DTGVSQNPRHKITKRGQNVTFRCDPISEHNRLYWYRQTLGQGPEFLTYFQNEAQLEKSRLLSDRFSAERPKGSFSTLEIQRTEQGDSAMYLCASSLMASGRPRAYNEQFFGPGTRLTVL.

The chain uses TRBV29-1 and TRBJ1-1; D gene ambiguous. V was shortened by 0 bases and J by 1 base, with 9 bases between the two germline ends. Germline V gene data show CDR1 as SQVTM and CDR2 as ANQGSEA. CDR3 size: 14 residues. CDR3 loop: CSVEDHPGNTEAFF. CDR3 in DNA: TGCAGCGTTGAAGATCATCCGGGGAACACTGAAGCTTTCTTT.

The chain combines TRBV5-4 with TRBJ1-6; tentatively, D is TRBD1 (6 bases). The V end was cut by 1 base, the J end by 7 bases, with 15 bases between. CDR1 is SGHNT and CDR2 is YYREEE in the germline V gene (reference sequence). The CDR3 is made up of 16 amino acids. In DNA, the CDR3 is TGTGCCAGCAGCTTGACGCTGACAGGAACCAATTCACCCCTCCACTTT. It yields the protein CASSLTLTGTNSPLHF.

The rearrangement links TRBV13 to TRBJ2-3; D gene uncertain. Trimming took off 2 bases at V and 0 bases at J, with 3 bases between the two ends. The CDR3 sequence is 13 residues long. Germline V gene data show CDR1 as PRHDT and CDR2 as FYEKMQ (reference sequence). CDR3 sequence (DNA): TGTGCCAGCAGCTTATCTAGCACAGATACGCAGTATTTT. Translating gives CASSLSSTDTQYF.

V is TRBV6-5 and J is TRBJ2-7, with 8 positions matching TRBD1. The CDR3 is made up of 15 amino acids. Germline V lookup: CDR1 MNHEY, CDR2 SVGAGI. Trimming removed 2 bases from V and 3 bases from J; junction bases left unmatched: 6. This chain's CDR3 is CASSYGDRRYYEQYF. CDR3 sequence (DNA): TGTGCCAGCAGTTACGGGGACAGGCGATACTACGAGCAGTACTTC.

This clone came up a few times. Other DNA sequences within the sample encode an identical CDR3. This chain joins TRBV15 and TRBJ2-7; D perhaps matches TRBD2 (6 bases). The V gene lost 5 bases and the J gene lost 2 bases, with 10 bases spanning the gap. The germline gives CDR1 LNHNV, CDR2 YYDKDF (reference sequence). The CDR3 loop spans 13 amino acids. CDR3 bases: TGTGCCACCAGCCGCGCTAGCGCCTACGAGCAGTACTTC. Encoded protein: CATSRASAYEQYF.

The chain recombines TRBV10-1 with TRBJ2-2, with D tentatively TRBD2 (7 bases). The CDR3 runs 17 residues. Germline-derived CDR1 and CDR2 are WNHNN and SYGVQD (reference sequence). Trimming cost V 4 bases and J 0 bases, with 15 bases left between them. The CDR3 here is CASSAHRGASNTGELFF. The CDR3 DNA follows: TGCGCCAGCAGTGCCCACCGGGGGGCCTCGAACACCGGGGAGCTGTTTTTT.

The chain couples TRBV9 to TRBJ2-5; 12 bases agree with TRBD2. CDR1 and CDR2 (germline): SGDLS, YYNGEE. Trimming cost V 0 bases and J 5 bases; bases outside gene matches: 2. The CDR3 is 15 residues long. For the CDR3, the DNA is TGTGCCAGCAGCGTAGTGGGGACTAGCGGGGAGACCCAGTACTTC. This codes for CASSVVGTSGETQYF. The variable domain in full, with the rest retrieved from reference TRBV9 and TRBJ2-5, is DSGVTQTPKHLITATGQRVTLRCSPRSGDLSVYWYQQSLDQGLQFLIQYYNGEERAKGNILERFSAQQFPDLHSELNLSSLELGDSALYFCASSVVGTSGETQYFGPGTRLLVL.

The chain combines TRBV4-1 with TRBJ1-2; D ambiguous. Germline CDR1 is MGHRA and CDR2 is YSYEKL. Trimming cost V 3 bases and J 5 bases, with 16 bases left between them. There are 15 residues in the CDR3. The CDR3 is CASSQRRSGGYGYTF. In nucleotides, the CDR3 is TGCGCCAGCAGCCAGCGCAGGAGCGGAGGATATGGCTACACCTTC.

The chain has TRBV9 and TRBJ2-2; 10 bases are shared with TRBD1. V gave up 1 base and J gave up 0 bases; unmatched junction bases: 6. The CDR3 runs 18 residues. The germline V gene has CDR1 SGDLS and CDR2 YYNGEE. The CDR3 nucleotides read TGTGCCAGCAGCGTATCGACAGGGGGCACCGCGAACACCGGGGAGCTGTTTTTT. Its translation is CASSVSTGGTANTGELFF.

The J gene is TRBJ2-1, the V gene TRBV11-2; D not certain. Germline V gene lookup returns CDR1 SGHAT and CDR2 FQNNGV. The CDR3 runs 17 residues. V lost 4 bases and J lost 2, with 18 bases in between. CDR3 sequence (DNA): TGTGCCAGCAGCTATCCCGCAGCTGGGTCCACCTACAATGAGCAGTTCTTC. Its protein product is CASSYPAAGSTYNEQFF.

V gene TRBV15 combines with J gene TRBJ1-6; 10 nucleotides match TRBD1. Germline assignment: CDR1 LNHNV and CDR2 YYDKDF (reference sequence). The CDR3 sequence is 15 residues long. Germline trimming cut 3 bases from V and 8 bases from J; bases unmatched to any gene: 4. DNA for the CDR3: TGTGCCACCAGCAGGACAGGGGGCGCGGATTCACCCCTCCACTTT. Protein sequence: CATSRTGGADSPLHF.

The chain has TRBV10-2 and TRBJ2-7; TRBD2 matches 10 bases. Germline V gene sequence: CDR1 WSHSY, CDR2 SAAADI. The V segment lost 4 bases and the J segment 3 bases; nucleotides outside the gene matches: 3. This CDR3 spans 14 amino acids. The CDR3 reads CASSGLAGVYEQYF. CDR3 nucleotides: TGCGCCAGCAGTGGGCTAGCGGGAGTCTACGAGCAGTACTTC.

CDR3 region: CASSPTSETYEQYF. The DNA of the CDR3 is TGTGCCAGCAGTCCCACGTCAGAAACCTACGAGCAGTACTTC. The chain uses TRBV27 and TRBJ2-7; D is unclear. CDR3 length: 14 amino acids. Germline V gene data show CDR1 as MNHEY and CDR2 as SMNVEV (reference sequence). Trimming left V 5 bases short and J 2 bases short, with 13 bases between.

This clone was seen a single time. The rearrangement uses TRBV11-2 and TRBJ2-7; D call uncertain. CDR1 and CDR2 from the germline V gene are SGHAT and FQNNGV. This CDR3 is built from 14 residues. Between the trimmed V and J ends, which lost 1 base and 5 bases, there was a span of 12 bases. This CDR3 reads CASSLAPGWNEQYF. The CDR3 coding sequence is TGTGCCAGCAGCTTAGCCCCCGGTTGGAACGAGCAGTACTTC.

The rearrangement joins TRBV6-5 to TRBJ2-7, with 7 bases matching TRBD1. The CDR3 is made up of 14 amino acids. V gave up 7 bases and J gave up 0 bases; unmatched junction bases: 6. CDR1 and CDR2 from the germline V gene are MNHEY and SVGAGI. The CDR3 is CASNPGQTSYEQYF. The CDR3 bases are TGTGCCAGCAATCCGGGACAGACCTCCTACGAGCAGTACTTC.